A single sample is the source of the 26 T cell receptor beta chains below, sequenced in a study of shared T cell receptors in the human thymus. Using immunoSEQ multiplex PCR, the repertoire was profiled, and TCRdb retains in-frame clones only, with some absent. The sample has almost 550,000 clones; about 80% are singletons. This sample was shared with a second study, whose subject was human thymus T cells.

The sequenced sample was thymocytes. Receptors were obtained from a boy younger than two with a congenital heart defect.

The V call is TRBV19, the J call TRBJ2-1; 8 bases line up with TRBD1. V dropped 6 bases and J dropped 6; count of bases not matched to a gene: 7. The CDR3 has 14 amino acids. Germline lookup yields CDR1 LNHDA and CDR2 SQIVND (reference sequence). The CDR3 protein is CASRDFGTGNEQFF. DNA for the CDR3: TGTGCCAGTAGGGACTTCGGGACAGGCAATGAGCAGTTCTTC. Combining the CDR3 with reference TRBV19 and TRBJ2-1 gives the whole variable domain DGGITQSPKYLFRKEGQNVTLSCEQNLNHDAMYWYRQDPGQGLRLIYYSQIVNDFQKGDIAEGYSVSREKKESFPLTVTSAQKNPTAFYLCASRDFGTGNEQFFGPGTRLTVL.

The chain carries TRBV9 and TRBJ2-1; D might be TRBD2 (5 bases). This CDR3 comprises 11 residues. In germline, CDR1 is SGDLS, CDR2 YYNGEE. The V end was cut by 3 bases, the J end by 16 bases, with 14 bases between. The CDR3 loop reads CASSGRGPSFF. CDR3 sequence (DNA): TGTGCCAGCAGCGGCCGAGGGCCTTCATTCTTC.

The rearrangement uses TRBV13 and TRBJ1-2, with 7 bases that match TRBD1. V shed 3 bases and J 7 bases; nucleotides not matched to a gene: 2. This CDR3 has 12 residues. The germline gives CDR1 PRHDT, CDR2 FYEKMQ (reference sequence). CDR3 sequence reads: CASSFRTGGYTF. CDR3 DNA: TGTGCCAGCAGCTTCCGGACAGGTGGCTACACCTTC.

V is TRBV11-2 and J is TRBJ2-5, with 9 bases identical to TRBD2. The CDR3 extends over 16 amino acids. Germline CDR1 reads SGHAT; CDR2 reads FQNNGV. The ends lost 5 bases at V and 5 bases at J; junction bases unmatched: 12. The CDR3 coding sequence is TGTGCCAGCAGCCCCCACGGGGTAGCGGGAGAGGAGACCCAGTACTTC. Residues: CASSPHGVAGEETQYF.

This sequence joins TRBV11-1 and TRBJ2-3; D is possibly TRBD2 (6 bases). Looked up from germline, CDR1 is SGHAT and CDR2 is FQDESV (reference sequence). Trimming cost V 3 bases and J 2 bases, with 18 bases left between them. The CDR3 runs 17 residues. CDR3 nucleotide sequence: TGTGCCAGCAGCTTTCGACAAGAGCGCGGGAACACAGATACGCAGTATTTT. This translates into CASSFRQERGNTDTQYF.

The chain is built from TRBV7-8 and TRBJ2-1, with 8 nucleotides matching TRBD2. CDR3 size: 16 residues. Trimming cost V 4 bases and J 2 bases; bases outside gene matches: 7. CDR1 is SGHVS, CDR2 FQNEAQ, per germline. The CDR3 coding sequence is TGTGCCAGCAGCTCTCCGGGGGGGACGACCTACAATGAGCAGTTCTTC. This gives the protein CASSSPGGTTYNEQFF. The whole variable domain, remainder taken from reference TRBV7-8 and TRBJ2-1, is GAGVSQSPRYKVAKRGQDVALRCDPISGHVSLFWYQQALGQGPEFLTYFQNEAQLDKSGLPSDRFFAERPEGSVSTLKIQRTQQEDSAVYLCASSSPGGTTYNEQFFGPGTRLTVL.

The chain couples TRBV5-4 to TRBJ2-7; 11 nucleotides line up with TRBD1. V was pared by 1 base and J by 9 bases, with 3 bases of the junction left unmatched. The length of the CDR3 is 13 residues. The germline V gene has CDR1 SGHNT and CDR2 YYREEE (reference sequence). This chain's CDR3 is CASSLWGTGGQYF. The CDR3 DNA sequence: TGTGCCAGCAGCTTGTGGGGGACAGGGGGGCAGTACTTC.

The chain joins TRBV19 to TRBJ1-2, with TRBD1 matching 9 bases. Per the germline V gene, CDR1 is LNHDA and CDR2 is SQIVND (reference sequence). CDR3 length equals 15 residues. With 5 bases clipped from V and 5 bases from J, the junction kept 9 bases outside the gene matches. CDR3 loop: CASSSRDRASYGYTF. As DNA, the CDR3 is TGTGCCAGTAGTTCCCGGGACAGGGCTTCATATGGCTACACCTTC.

The gene calls are TRBV5-1 and TRBJ2-7, with 12 bases that match TRBD1. This CDR3 has 15 amino acids. V dropped 4 bases and J dropped 2; count of bases not matched to a gene: 4. The germline V gene encodes CDR1 SGHRS and CDR2 YFSETQ. The CDR3 sequence: CASSHRDRGPYEQYF. As DNA, the CDR3 is TGCGCCAGCAGCCACCGGGACAGGGGGCCCTACGAGCAGTACTTC. The full variable domain, completed using reference TRBV5-1 and TRBJ2-7, is KAGVTQTPRYLIKTRGQQVTLSCSPISGHRSVSWYQQTPGQGLQFLFEYFSETQRNKGNFPGRFSGRQFSNSRSEMNVSTLELGDSALYLCASSHRDRGPYEQYFGPGTRLTVT.

The rearrangement joins TRBV2 to TRBJ1-1; TRBD1 agrees at 7 bases. The CDR3 extends over 15 amino acids. The V gene end was trimmed by 6 bases and the J gene end by 3 bases; junction bases not matched to a gene: 10. Germline lookup yields CDR1 SNHLY and CDR2 FYNNEI. CDR3 nucleotide sequence: TGTGCCAGCAGATGGGGGGACAGCACCTACACTGAAGCTTTCTTT. Amino acid sequence: CASRWGDSTYTEAFF.

This clone was found a few times. The chain couples TRBV5-4 to TRBJ2-1; TRBD2 matches at 7 bases. The CDR3 extends over 16 amino acids. Germline V gene sequence: CDR1 SGHNT, CDR2 YYREEE (reference sequence). With 4 bases clipped from V and 9 bases from J, the junction kept 16 bases outside the gene matches. The DNA of the CDR3 is TGTGCCAGCAGCACCCGGGACTACAATACAATCGGTGAGCAGTTCTTC. Translated: CASSTRDYNTIGEQFF.

This clone was counted a few times. V usage is TRBV10-3 and J usage is TRBJ2-5, with a possible D match to TRBD2 (6 bases). V was shortened by 2 bases and J by 5 bases, with 15 bases between the two germline ends. The CDR3 length is 15 residues. The germline CDR1 and CDR2 sequences are ENHRY and SYGVKD. In DNA, the CDR3 is TGTGCCATCAGTGAGGTCGGGGGAATGGCGGAGACCCAGTACTTC. This translates into CAISEVGGMAETQYF.

The V and J genes are TRBV29-1 and TRBJ2-1; TRBD2 aligns across 10 bases. Germline-derived CDR1 and CDR2 are SQVTM and ANQGSEA. The junction had 9 bases not matched to a gene; V was cut back by 2 bases and J by 8 bases. The CDR3 runs to 15 residues. The CDR3 region is CSVEPPAGGLDEQFF. CDR3 bases: TGCAGCGTTGAACCCCCAGCGGGAGGGTTGGATGAGCAGTTCTTC.

V and J are TRBV12-1 and TRBJ1-3; the D call of TRBD1 is as the table states it, not checked on the DNA. TRBV12-1 is termed a pseudogene. The length of the CDR3 is 15 residues. The CDR3 DNA sequence: TGTGCCAGCAGCTTTTTTCCAGGGGTTGGAAACACCATATATTTT. Amino acids: CASSFFPGVGNTIYF.

The chain recombines TRBV4-2 with TRBJ2-7; 7 nucleotides align to TRBD1. The V gene end was trimmed by 0 bases and the J gene end by 0 bases; junction bases not matched to a gene: 2. Germline V gene data show CDR1 as LGHNA and CDR2 as YNFKEQ. This CDR3 comprises 15 residues. Written as DNA, the CDR3 is TGTGCCAGCAGCCAAGAGGACAGGCCCTCCTACGAGCAGTACTTC. It codes for CASSQEDRPSYEQYF.

The chain employs TRBV18 and TRBJ1-2, with TRBD1 matching over 7 bases. V shed 0 bases, J shed 4 bases, and the junction held 8 bases outside the gene matches. The CDR3 is 16 residues long. CDR1 and CDR2 from the germline V gene are KGHSH and LQKENI. The CDR3 DNA sequence: TGTGCCAGCTCACCACCGGGGGCAGGGGGAGGCTATGGCTACACCTTC. Its translation: CASSPPGAGGGYGYTF.

This clone was seen a handful of times. The chain joins TRBV28 to TRBJ1-1; 9 bases are shared with TRBD1. The V and J ends lost 6 bases and 3 bases, in that order; junction bases with no gene match: 11. Germline values: CDR1 MDHEN, CDR2 SYDVKM. CDR3 length: 16 amino acids. The CDR3 sequence: CASSRNRGQRDTEAFF. In nucleotides, the CDR3 is TGTGCCAGCAGCCGTAACAGGGGGCAACGGGACACTGAAGCTTTCTTT.

The rearrangement joins TRBV25-1 to TRBJ2-7, with 8 bases lining up with TRBD2. V shed 0 bases and J 3 bases; nucleotides not matched to a gene: 7. The CDR3 runs 16 residues. Germline loops: CDR1 MGHDK, CDR2 SYGVNS. The CDR3 reads CASSEYGQRESYEQYF. The CDR3 region has the DNA TGTGCCAGCAGTGAATATGGGCAGCGGGAGAGCTACGAGCAGTACTTC.

The chain recombines TRBV15 with TRBJ2-7; TRBD2 might be the D (6 bases). V shed 3 bases and J shed 2 bases, with 17 bases lying between them. CDR3 size: 16 residues. CDR1 and CDR2 (germline): LNHNV, YYDKDF (reference sequence). The CDR3 protein is CATSRKPRREPYEQYF. The CDR3 nucleotides read TGTGCCACCAGCAGGAAACCCCGACGGGAGCCCTACGAGCAGTACTTC.

In this sample, this clone turned up a few times. The chain links TRBV27 to TRBJ2-3; the D is unclear. Germline-derived CDR1 and CDR2 are MNHEY and SMNVEV (reference sequence). This CDR3 comprises 16 residues. V shed 1 base and J shed 5 bases, with 16 bases lying between them. As DNA, the CDR3 is TGTGCCAGCAGTTTATTTCCCCGGGTCAAGAGAGATACGCAGTATTTT. It is translated as CASSLFPRVKRDTQYF.

The chain links TRBV27 to TRBJ2-3; 7 nucleotides match TRBD2. CDR3 length equals 16 residues. V was pared by 5 bases and J by 5 bases, with 13 bases of the junction left unmatched. Germline CDR1 MNHEY, CDR2 SMNVEV (reference sequence). CDR3 in DNA: TGTGCCAGCAGTACATGGGGGGGAAAGATGGGAGATACGCAGTATTTT. Translation: CASSTWGGKMGDTQYF.

This clone was detected only a few times. The chain employs TRBV5-1 and TRBJ2-3; 8 bases are a match to TRBD2. The germline gives CDR1 SGHRS, CDR2 YFSETQ. With V trimmed by 0 bases and J by 0 bases, 3 bases remained unmatched. The CDR3 covers 16 residues. For the CDR3, the DNA is TGCGCCAGCAGCTTGGCATCTAGCGGGAGCACAGATACGCAGTATTTT. Its translation: CASSLASSGSTDTQYF.

The rearrangement links TRBV4-3 to TRBJ2-7, with TRBD2 matching 10 bases. CDR1 is LGHNA and CDR2 is YSLEER in the germline V gene. V was clipped by 3 bases and J by 0 bases; unmatched bases: 17. The CDR3 runs to 20 residues. CDR3: CASSHFLPLITSGVSYEQYF. As DNA, the CDR3 is TGCGCCAGCAGCCACTTCCTCCCGCTGATAACTAGCGGGGTCTCCTACGAGCAGTACTTC.

The V gene is TRBV7-9, the J gene TRBJ2-1; a weak D match, TRBD1 (5 bases). The CDR3 covers 14 residues. V shed 3 bases and J shed 5 bases, with 11 bases lying between them. Germline CDR1 SEHNR, CDR2 FQNEAQ (reference sequence). The DNA for the CDR3 is TGTGCCAGCAGCTTTGAGGACACAGACAATGAGCAGTTCTTC. It translates to CASSFEDTDNEQFF.

This rearrangement joins TRBV10-3 to TRBJ1-3; TRBD1 agrees at 9 bases. Germline CDR1 reads ENHRY; CDR2 reads SYGVKD. The CDR3 is made up of 16 amino acids. Trimming at V came to 6 bases and at J to 0 bases, leaving 6 bases not matched to a gene. The chain's CDR3 is CAIRHTGGLSGNTIYF. The CDR3 DNA reads TGTGCCATCAGGCACACAGGGGGCCTCTCTGGAAACACCATATATTTT.

CDR3 nucleotide sequence: TGTGCCAGCAGTGAATATAAGCTGGTAGCGGTTAGCACAGATACGCAGTATTTT. It yields the protein CASSEYKLVAVSTDTQYF. V and J are TRBV25-1 and TRBJ2-3, with D maybe TRBD2 (6 bases). The CDR3 length is 18 residues. Germline V lookup: CDR1 MGHDK, CDR2 SYGVNS. Trimming took 0 bases from V and 0 from J, leaving 16 bases between them.